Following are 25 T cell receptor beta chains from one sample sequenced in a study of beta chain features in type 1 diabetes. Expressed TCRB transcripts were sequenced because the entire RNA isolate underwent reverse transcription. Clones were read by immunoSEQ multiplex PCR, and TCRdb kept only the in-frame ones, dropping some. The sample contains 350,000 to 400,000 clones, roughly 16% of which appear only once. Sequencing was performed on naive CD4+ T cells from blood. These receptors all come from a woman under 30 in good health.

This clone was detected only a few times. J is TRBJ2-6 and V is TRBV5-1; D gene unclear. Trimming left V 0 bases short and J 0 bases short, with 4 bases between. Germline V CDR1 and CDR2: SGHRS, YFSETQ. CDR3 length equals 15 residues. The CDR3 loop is CASSLDGSGANVLTF. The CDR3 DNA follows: TGCGCCAGCAGCTTGGACGGCTCTGGGGCCAACGTCCTGACTTTC.

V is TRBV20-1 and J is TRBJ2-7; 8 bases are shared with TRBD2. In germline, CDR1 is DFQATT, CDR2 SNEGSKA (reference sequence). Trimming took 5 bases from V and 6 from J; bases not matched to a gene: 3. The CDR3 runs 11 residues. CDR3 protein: CSAWTSREQYF. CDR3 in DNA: TGCAGTGCTTGGACTAGCCGCGAGCAGTACTTC.

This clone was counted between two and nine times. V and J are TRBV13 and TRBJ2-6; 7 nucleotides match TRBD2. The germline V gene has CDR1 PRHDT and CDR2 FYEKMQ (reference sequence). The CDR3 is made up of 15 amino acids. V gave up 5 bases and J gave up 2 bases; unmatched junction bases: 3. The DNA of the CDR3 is TGTGCCAGCAGCGCCGCGGGGGCTGGGGCCAACGTCCTGACTTTC. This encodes CASSAAGAGANVLTF.

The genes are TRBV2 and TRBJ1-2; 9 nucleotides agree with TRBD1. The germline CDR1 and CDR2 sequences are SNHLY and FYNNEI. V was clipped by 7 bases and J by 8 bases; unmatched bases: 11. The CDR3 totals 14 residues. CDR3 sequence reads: CASTEDYRGLGYTF. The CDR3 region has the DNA TGTGCCAGCACAGAGGATTACAGGGGGCTGGGCTACACCTTC.

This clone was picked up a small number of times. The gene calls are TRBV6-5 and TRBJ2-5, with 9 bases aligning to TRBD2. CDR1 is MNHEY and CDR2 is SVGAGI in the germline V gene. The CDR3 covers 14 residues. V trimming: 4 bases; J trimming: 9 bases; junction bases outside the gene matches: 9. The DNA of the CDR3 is TGTGCCAGCAGTTCTAGCGGGAAGGTGCTGTCCCAGTACTTC. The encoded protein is CASSSSGKVLSQYF.

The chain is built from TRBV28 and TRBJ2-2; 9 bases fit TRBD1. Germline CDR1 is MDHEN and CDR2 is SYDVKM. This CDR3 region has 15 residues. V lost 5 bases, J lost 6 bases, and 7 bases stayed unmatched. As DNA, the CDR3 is TGTGCCAGCAGTCACCGGGACAGGGTTCCCGGGGAGCTGTTTTTT. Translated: CASSHRDRVPGELFF. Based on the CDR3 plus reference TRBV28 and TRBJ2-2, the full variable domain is DVKVTQSSRYLVKRTGEKVFLECVQDMDHENMFWYRQDPGLGLRLIYFSYDVKMKEKGDIPEGYSVSREKKERFSLILESASTNQTSMYLCASSHRDRVPGELFFGEGSRLTVL.

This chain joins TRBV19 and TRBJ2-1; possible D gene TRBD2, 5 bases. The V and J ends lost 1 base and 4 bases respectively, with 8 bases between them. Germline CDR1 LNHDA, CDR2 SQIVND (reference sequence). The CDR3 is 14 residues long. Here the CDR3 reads CASSIGRTYNEQFF. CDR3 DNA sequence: TGTGCCAGTAGTATAGGAAGGACTTACAATGAGCAGTTCTTC.

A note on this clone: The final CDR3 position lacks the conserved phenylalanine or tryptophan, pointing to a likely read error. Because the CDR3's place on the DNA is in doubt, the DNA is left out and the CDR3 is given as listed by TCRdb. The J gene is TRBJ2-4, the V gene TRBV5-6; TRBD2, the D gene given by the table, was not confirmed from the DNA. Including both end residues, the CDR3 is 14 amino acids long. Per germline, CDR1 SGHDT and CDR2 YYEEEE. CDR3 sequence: CASSLWDRGLAGDI.

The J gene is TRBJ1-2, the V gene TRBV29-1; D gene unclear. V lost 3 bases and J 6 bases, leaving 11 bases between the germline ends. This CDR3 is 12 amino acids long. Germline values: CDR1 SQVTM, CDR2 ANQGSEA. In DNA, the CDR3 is TGCAGCGTTGAGGAGGGAACAAATGGCTACACCTTC. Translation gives CSVEEGTNGYTF.

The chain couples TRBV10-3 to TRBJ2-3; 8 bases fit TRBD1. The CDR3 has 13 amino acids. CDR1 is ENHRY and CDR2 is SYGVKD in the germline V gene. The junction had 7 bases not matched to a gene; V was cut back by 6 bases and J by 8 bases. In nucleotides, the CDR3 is TGTGCCATCAGGCAGGGGGCGCAGGGTACGCAGTATTTT. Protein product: CAIRQGAQGTQYF.

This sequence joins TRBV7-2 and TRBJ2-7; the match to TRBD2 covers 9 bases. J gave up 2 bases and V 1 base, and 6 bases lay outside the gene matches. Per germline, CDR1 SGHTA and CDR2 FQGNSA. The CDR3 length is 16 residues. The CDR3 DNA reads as TGTGCCAGCAGCTTAGGGATAGCGGGAGCCCCCTACGAGCAGTACTTC. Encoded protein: CASSLGIAGAPYEQYF.

CDR3 residues: CASSLGVREEQFF. CDR3 coding DNA: TGTGCCAGCAGCTTGGGGGTGCGGGAGGAGCAGTTCTTC. The V call is TRBV5-4, the J call TRBJ2-1; TRBD2 aligns across 7 bases. The CDR3 extends over 13 amino acids. Germline V lookup: CDR1 SGHNT, CDR2 YYREEE (reference sequence). The V gene end was trimmed by 0 bases and the J gene end by 10 bases; junction bases not matched to a gene: 4. The variable domain in full, with the rest retrieved from reference TRBV5-4 and TRBJ2-1, is ETGVTQSPTHLIKTRGQQVTLRCSSQSGHNTVSWYQQALGQGPQFIFQYYREEENGRGNFPPRFSGLQFPNYSSELNVNALELDDSALYLCASSLGVREEQFFGPGTRLTVL.

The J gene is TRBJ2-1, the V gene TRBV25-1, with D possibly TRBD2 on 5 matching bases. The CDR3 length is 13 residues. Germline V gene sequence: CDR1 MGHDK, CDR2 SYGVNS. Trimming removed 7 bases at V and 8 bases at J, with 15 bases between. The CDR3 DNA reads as TGTGCCAGCACCCTACTAGAAGGCTATGAGCAGTTCTTC. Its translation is CASTLLEGYEQFF. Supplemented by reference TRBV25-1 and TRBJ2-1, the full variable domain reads EADIYQTPRYLVIGTGKKITLECSQTMGHDKMYWYQQDPGMELHLIHYSYGVNSTEKGDLSSESTVSRIRTEHFPLTLESARPSHTSQYLCASTLLEGYEQFFGPGTRLTVL.

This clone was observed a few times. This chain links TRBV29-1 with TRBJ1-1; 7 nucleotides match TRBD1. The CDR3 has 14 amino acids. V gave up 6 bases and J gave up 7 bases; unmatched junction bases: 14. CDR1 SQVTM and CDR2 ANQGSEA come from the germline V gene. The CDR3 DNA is TGCAGCGTGGATACCACAGGGGTCGGGGGTGAAGCTTTCTTT. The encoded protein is CSVDTTGVGGEAFF.

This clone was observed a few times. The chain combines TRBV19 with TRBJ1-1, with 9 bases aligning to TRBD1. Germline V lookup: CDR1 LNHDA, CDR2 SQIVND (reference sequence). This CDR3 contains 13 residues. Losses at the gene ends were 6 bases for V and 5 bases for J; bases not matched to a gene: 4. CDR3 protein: CASSGQGRTEAFF. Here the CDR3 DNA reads TGTGCCAGTAGCGGACAGGGGAGGACTGAAGCTTTCTTT.

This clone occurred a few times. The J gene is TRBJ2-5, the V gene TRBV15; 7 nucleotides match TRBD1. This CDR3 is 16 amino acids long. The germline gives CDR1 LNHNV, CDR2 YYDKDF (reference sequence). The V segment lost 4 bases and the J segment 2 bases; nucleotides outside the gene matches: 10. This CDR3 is CATSNFGDSGQETQYF. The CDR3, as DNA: TGTGCCACCAGCAATTTTGGGGACAGTGGTCAAGAGACCCAGTACTTC.

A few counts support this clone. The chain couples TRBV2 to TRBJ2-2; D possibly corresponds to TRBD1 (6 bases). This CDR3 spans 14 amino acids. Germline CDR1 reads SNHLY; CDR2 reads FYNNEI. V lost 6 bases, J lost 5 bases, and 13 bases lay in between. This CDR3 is CASRHPTGTGELFF. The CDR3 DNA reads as TGTGCCAGCAGGCATCCTACAGGGACCGGGGAGCTGTTTTTT.

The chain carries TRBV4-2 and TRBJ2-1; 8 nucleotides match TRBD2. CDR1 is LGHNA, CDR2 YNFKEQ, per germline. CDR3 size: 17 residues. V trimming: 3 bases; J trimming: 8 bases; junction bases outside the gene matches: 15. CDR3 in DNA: TGTGCCAGCAGCCAGCCCCCTGCAGCGGGAGTAATGGATGAGCAGTTCTTC. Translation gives CASSQPPAAGVMDEQFF.

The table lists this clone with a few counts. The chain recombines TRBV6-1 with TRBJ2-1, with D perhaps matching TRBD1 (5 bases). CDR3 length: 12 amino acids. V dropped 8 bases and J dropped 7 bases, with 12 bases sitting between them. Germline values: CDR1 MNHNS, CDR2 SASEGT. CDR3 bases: TGTGCCAGCCGGGCAGGGTGGAATGAGCAGTTCTTC. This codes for CASRAGWNEQFF.

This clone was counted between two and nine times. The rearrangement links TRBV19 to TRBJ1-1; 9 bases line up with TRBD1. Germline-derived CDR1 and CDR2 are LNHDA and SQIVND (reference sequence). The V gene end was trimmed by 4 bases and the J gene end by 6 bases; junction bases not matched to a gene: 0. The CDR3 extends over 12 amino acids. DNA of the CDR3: TGTGCCAGTAGTAGGGACAGGGCTGAAGCTTTCTTT. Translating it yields CASSRDRAEAFF.

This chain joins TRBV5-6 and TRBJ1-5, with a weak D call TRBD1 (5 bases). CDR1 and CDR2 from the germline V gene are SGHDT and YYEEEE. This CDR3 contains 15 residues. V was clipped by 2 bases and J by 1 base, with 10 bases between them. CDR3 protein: CASSFGGVSNQPQHF. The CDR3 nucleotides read TGTGCCAGCAGCTTTGGAGGGGTAAGCAATCAGCCCCAGCATTTT.

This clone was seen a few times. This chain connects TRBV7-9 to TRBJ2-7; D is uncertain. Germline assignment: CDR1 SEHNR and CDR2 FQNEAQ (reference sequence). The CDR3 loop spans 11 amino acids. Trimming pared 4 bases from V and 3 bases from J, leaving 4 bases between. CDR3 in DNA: TGTGCCAGCAGCTCCAACTACGAGCAGTACTTC. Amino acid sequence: CASSSNYEQYF. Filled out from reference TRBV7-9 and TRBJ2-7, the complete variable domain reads DTGVSQNPRHKITKRGQNVTFRCDPISEHNRLYWYRQTLGQGPEFLTYFQNEAQLEKSRLLSDRFSAERPKGSFSTLEIQRTEQGDSAMYLCASSSNYEQYFGPGTRLTVT.

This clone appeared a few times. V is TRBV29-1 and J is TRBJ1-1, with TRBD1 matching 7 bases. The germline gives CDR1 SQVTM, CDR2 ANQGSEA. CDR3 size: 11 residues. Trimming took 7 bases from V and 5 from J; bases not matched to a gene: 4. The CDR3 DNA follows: TGCAGCGCCGCAGGGGGAACTGAAGCTTTCTTT. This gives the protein CSAAGGTEAFF.

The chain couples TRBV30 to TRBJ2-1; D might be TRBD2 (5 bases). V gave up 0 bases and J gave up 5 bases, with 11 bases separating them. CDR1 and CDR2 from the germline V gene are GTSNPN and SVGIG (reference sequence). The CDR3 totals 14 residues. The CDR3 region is CAWSVRRGDNEQFF. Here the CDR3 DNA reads TGTGCCTGGAGTGTACGACGGGGTGACAATGAGCAGTTCTTC.

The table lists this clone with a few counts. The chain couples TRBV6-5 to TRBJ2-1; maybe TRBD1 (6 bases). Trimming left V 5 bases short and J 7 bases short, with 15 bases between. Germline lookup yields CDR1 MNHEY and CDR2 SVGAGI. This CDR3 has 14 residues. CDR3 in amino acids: CASSQGPNRNEQFF. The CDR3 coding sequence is TGTGCCAGCAGTCAGGGGCCAAATAGGAATGAGCAGTTCTTC.